This is a list of T cell receptor beta chains from one sample in a study of blood T cells in healthy people across ages. TCRdb ran MiXCR on the 5' RACE reads and lists one entry per CDR3 protein. The sample yields approximately 1.5 million distinct CDR3 sequences, roughly 30% seen once. The sample comprised blood. These receptors came from a woman aged 25 to 45 in good health. The conserved cysteine and the conserved F or W are not part of the CDR3 here.

TRBV9,TRBJ2-2,ASSVDRRNTGELF
TRBV7-6,TRBJ2-3,ASSSFRTDTQY
TRBV10-2,TRBJ2-3,ASAAGSDTQY
TRBV27,TRBJ1-2,ASSTKTGVGYGYT
TRBV5-1,TRBJ2-3,ASSLAMGTATDTQY
TRBV18,TRBJ1-6,ASSPIFGNSPLH
TRBV10-3,TRBJ2-7,AISETGSSYEQY
TRBV6-2/TRBV6-3,TRBJ2-3,ASSYGTITDTQY
TRBV12-3/TRBV12-4,TRBJ1-1,ASRPGQPANTEAF
TRBV28,TRBJ2-7,ASSRDGPTYEQY
TRBV7-9,TRBJ2-1,ASSLAEPDNEQF
TRBV13,TRBJ2-2,VSSLGLAGDTNTGELF
TRBV11-2,TRBJ2-1,ASSFQLTRNNEQF
TRBV4-1,TRBJ1-1,ASSPREYIMNTEAF
TRBV11-2,TRBJ2-1,ASSSAKYNEQF
TRBV7-8,TRBJ2-7,ASSLTSGRADYEQY
TRBV6-6,TRBJ2-5,ASRPGLAGGETQY
TRBV20-1,TRBJ2-7,SARDVRGNYEQY
TRBV10-2,TRBJ2-1,ASRVGEWNEQF
TRBV21-1,TRBJ2-1,ASSRRDTHNEQF
TRBV7-3,TRBJ2-2,ASSILGTSVPGELF